This T cell receptor (beta chain) originates from a study of T cell changes during pregnancy in multiple sclerosis. The protocol was immunoSEQ multiplex PCR, while the TCRdb copy is restricted to in-frame clones and leaves out a portion. This table holds some 120,000 clones, approximately 93% found once. This TCR was sampled from a female donor with multiple sclerosis, enrolled in a pregnancy study. The sequencing here drew on peripheral blood, taken before pregnancy.

This chain's CDR3 is CASSETTDTGELFF. The DNA for the CDR3 is TGTGCCAGCAGTGAAACGACTGACACCGGGGAGCTGTTTTTT. The V and J genes are TRBV6-1 and TRBJ2-2; unclear D gene. The germline CDR1 and CDR2 sequences are MNHNS and SASEGT. The CDR3 runs to 14 residues. V lost 2 bases and J 3 bases, leaving 7 bases between the germline ends.